The 25 T cell receptor beta chains presented below share a single source sample, sequenced in a study of OX40 agonist ivuxolimab in advanced cancers. Profiling relied on immunoSEQ multiplex PCR, and the TCRdb table lists in-frame clones only, not all of them. Here the sample spans approximately 76,000 clones, under 95% being singletons. The starting material was CD4+ or CD8+ T cells sorted from blood, obtained in a trial of the OX40 agonist ivuxolimab. The receptors stem from an adult with an advanced solid tumor such as melanoma, head and neck, liver or kidney cancer.

V usage is TRBV7-9 and J usage is TRBJ1-6, with unresolved D. The ends were cut back, 5 bases at V and 4 bases at J, with 9 bases in the middle. CDR3 size: 14 residues. Germline loops: CDR1 SEHNR, CDR2 FQNEAQ (reference sequence). The CDR3 region is CASSPARYNSPLHF. The CDR3 region has the DNA TGTGCCAGCAGCCCGGCACGGTATAATTCACCCCTCCACTTT. The entire variable domain, with the rest obtained from reference TRBV7-9 and TRBJ1-6, is as follows: DTGVSQNPRHKITKRGQNVTFRCDPISEHNRLYWYRQTLGQGPEFLTYFQNEAQLEKSRLLSDRFSAERPKGSFSTLEIQRTEQGDSAMYLCASSPARYNSPLHFGNGTRLTVT.

The V and J genes are TRBV5-6 and TRBJ2-5; D remains unclear. The CDR3 extends over 12 amino acids. Germline CDR1 reads SGHDT; CDR2 reads YYEEEE. The V and J ends lost 5 bases and 5 bases respectively, with 10 bases between them. CDR3 sequence reads: CASRQLGETQYF. CDR3 nucleotides: TGTGCCAGCAGACAATTAGGGGAGACCCAGTACTTC.

V usage is TRBV27 and J usage is TRBJ2-1; 7 bases line up with TRBD1. Germline CDR1 is MNHEY and CDR2 is SMNVEV (reference sequence). Germline trimming cut 5 bases from V and 13 bases from J; bases unmatched to any gene: 5. This CDR3 spans 11 amino acids. The CDR3 spells CASSPGTVQFF. CDR3 DNA: TGTGCCAGCAGTCCCGGGACAGTTCAGTTCTTC.

The chain recombines TRBV7-6 with TRBJ1-1, with no clear D. The germline V gene encodes CDR1 SGHVS and CDR2 FNYEAQ. The V and J ends lost 5 bases and 4 bases respectively, with 8 bases between them. This CDR3 contains 12 residues. Here the CDR3 DNA reads TGTGCCAGCAGCGTACCGTTCACTGAAGCTTTCTTT. It encodes CASSVPFTEAFF. Full variable domain (outside the CDR3, taken from reference TRBV7-6 and TRBJ1-1): GAGVSQSPRYKVTKRGQDVALRCDPISGHVSLYWYRQALGQGPEFLTYFNYEAQQDKSGLPNDRFSAERPEGSISTLTIQRTEQRDSAMYRCASSVPFTEAFFGQGTRLTVV.

This chain connects TRBV9 to TRBJ1-6, with 7 bases aligning to TRBD1. Looked up from germline, CDR1 is SGDLS and CDR2 is YYNGEE. This CDR3 comprises 16 residues. Trimming removed 3 bases from V and 0 bases from J; junction bases left unmatched: 3. The CDR3 region is CASSAAGGSYNSPLHF. CDR3 coding DNA: TGTGCCAGCAGCGCGGCAGGGGGCTCCTATAATTCACCCCTCCACTTT.

This clone was observed once. The V call is TRBV7-9, the J call TRBJ2-7; D is perhaps TRBD1 or TRBD2 (6 bases each). From germline, CDR1 is SEHNR and CDR2 FQNEAQ (reference sequence). V shed 5 bases and J shed 0 bases, with 17 bases lying between them. CDR3 length equals 16 residues. The CDR3: CASSAPGAIYSYEQYF. The CDR3, as DNA: TGTGCCAGCAGCGCTCCGGGGGCGATCTACTCCTACGAGCAGTACTTC.

The chain is built from TRBV7-2 and TRBJ1-6; no clear D gene. Germline V lookup: CDR1 SGHTA, CDR2 FQGNSA. The CDR3 length is 13 residues. V shed 1 base and J shed 9 bases, with 7 bases lying between them. DNA of the CDR3: TGTGCCAGCAGCTTAGTTTCGGGTTCACCCCTCCACTTT. It specifies CASSLVSGSPLHF. The variable domain in full, completed from reference TRBV7-2 and TRBJ1-6, reads GAGVSQSPSNKVTEKGKDVELRCDPISGHTALYWYRQSLGQGLEFLIYFQGNSAPDKSGLPSDRFSAERTGGSVSTLTIQRTQQEDSAVYLCASSLVSGSPLHFGNGTRLTVT.

The J gene is TRBJ1-6, the V gene TRBV30; 7 nucleotides agree with TRBD1. CDR1 and CDR2 (germline): GTSNPN, SVGIG (reference sequence). The CDR3 is 18 residues long. J was trimmed by 7 bases and V by 1 base; bases with no gene match: 16. The CDR3 reads CAWSETYNDRESNSPLHF. The DNA of the CDR3 is TGTGCCTGGAGTGAGACCTACAACGACAGGGAGAGCAATTCACCCCTCCACTTT.

This sequence joins TRBV9 and TRBJ2-1, with TRBD1 matching 8 bases. J lost 9 bases, V lost 0 bases, and 8 bases had no gene match. The CDR3 spans 15 residues. The germline CDR1 and CDR2 sequences are SGDLS and YYNGEE. The CDR3 region is CASSVADRVVTEQFF. For the CDR3, the DNA is TGTGCCAGCAGCGTAGCGGACAGGGTAGTTACTGAGCAGTTCTTC. Combining the CDR3 with reference TRBV9 and TRBJ2-1 gives the whole variable domain DSGVTQTPKHLITATGQRVTLRCSPRSGDLSVYWYQQSLDQGLQFLIQYYNGEERAKGNILERFSAQQFPDLHSELNLSSLELGDSALYFCASSVADRVVTEQFFGPGTRLTVL.

The V call is TRBV4-2, the J call TRBJ2-5, with D perhaps TRBD1 (6 bases). The CDR3 contains 17 residues. V was clipped by 8 bases and J by 1 base, with 23 bases between them. Germline-derived CDR1 and CDR2 are LGHNA and YNFKEQ. The CDR3 nucleotides read TGTGCCAGCCAAGCCGGTAGGGACACTAACATCCAAGAGACCCAGTACTTC. Encoded protein: CASQAGRDTNIQETQYF.

This clone was counted between two and nine times. The chain employs TRBV7-3 and TRBJ1-6; no clear D. The length of the CDR3 is 13 residues. CDR1 and CDR2 from the germline V gene are SGHTA and FQGTGA. The V gene lost 3 bases and the J gene lost 7 bases, with 7 bases spanning the gap. The CDR3 here is CASSFGPNSPLHF. CDR3 sequence (DNA): TGTGCCAGCAGCTTCGGACCCAATTCACCCCTCCACTTT.

The chain uses TRBV19 and TRBJ1-1; D is perhaps TRBD1 (6 bases). V lost 1 base and J lost 2, with 14 bases in between. CDR1 is LNHDA and CDR2 is SQIVND in the germline V gene (reference sequence). CDR3 length equals 16 residues. As DNA, the CDR3 is TGTGCCAGTAGTATAGCAGTGGACAGTCCCAACACTGAAGCTTTCTTT. Translation: CASSIAVDSPNTEAFF.

The chain employs TRBV18 and TRBJ2-2; 14 bases line up with TRBD2. The CDR3 is 19 residues long. After removal of 5 bases from V and 2 bases from J, the junction contained 10 bases not matched to a gene. Per the germline V gene, CDR1 is KGHSH and CDR2 is LQKENI. The CDR3: CASSEAGTSGGHNTGELFF. Written as DNA, the CDR3 is TGTGCCAGCTCAGAAGCCGGGACTAGCGGGGGACATAACACCGGGGAGCTGTTTTTT.

This chain connects TRBV14 to TRBJ2-1; D is uncertain. V lost 2 bases and J 4 bases, leaving 0 bases between the germline ends. Germline CDR1 SGHDN, CDR2 FVKESK. This CDR3 spans 11 amino acids. The CDR3 sequence: CASSQYNEQFF. The CDR3 region has the DNA TGTGCCAGCAGCCAATACAATGAGCAGTTCTTC.

The chain uses TRBV10-2 and TRBJ2-3, with unresolved D. Trimming shortened V by 6 bases and J by 2 bases, and 6 bases separated the two germline ends. Germline V gene data show CDR1 as WSHSY and CDR2 as SAAADI. The length of the CDR3 is 12 residues. The CDR3 region is CASRQTTDTQYF. Here the CDR3 DNA reads TGCGCCAGCAGGCAGACCACAGATACGCAGTATTTT.

The chain combines TRBV6-5 with TRBJ1-2; D is unclear. Germline V gene lookup returns CDR1 MNHEY and CDR2 SVGAGI. The length of the CDR3 is 16 residues. V gave up 0 bases and J gave up 2 bases, with 13 bases separating them. The CDR3 here is CASSYSVGQRNYGYTF. The CDR3 nucleotides are TGTGCCAGCAGTTACTCGGTCGGGCAGCGGAACTATGGCTACACCTTC.

This chain joins TRBV27 and TRBJ2-7; D perhaps matches TRBD2 (5 bases). The CDR3 has 13 residues. Trimming cost V 3 bases and J 3 bases, with 9 bases left between them. Germline V CDR1 and CDR2: MNHEY, SMNVEV (reference sequence). CDR3 in amino acids: CASSFGRFYEQYF. The CDR3 DNA is TGTGCCAGCAGTTTTGGGAGATTCTACGAGCAGTACTTC.

V gene TRBV7-9 combines with J gene TRBJ2-1; 8 bases match TRBD2. The CDR3 is made up of 15 amino acids. CDR1 and CDR2 from the germline V gene are SEHNR and FQNEAQ (reference sequence). V lost 5 bases and J lost 5; bases outside the gene matches: 8. This CDR3 reads CASSKVGTSDNEQFF. CDR3 sequence (DNA): TGTGCCAGCAGCAAAGTGGGGACTAGTGACAATGAGCAGTTCTTC.

The chain recombines TRBV7-8 with TRBJ2-4; D gene ambiguous. Germline CDR1 SGHVS, CDR2 FQNEAQ. V was clipped by 4 bases and J by 4 bases, with 20 bases between them. There are 17 residues in the CDR3. The CDR3 sequence: CASSSAPRFGKKNIQYF. The CDR3 DNA sequence: TGTGCCAGCAGCTCTGCACCCCGTTTCGGAAAAAAAAACATTCAGTACTTC.

V usage is TRBV7-6 and J usage is TRBJ2-5; D is perhaps TRBD1 or TRBD2 (6 bases each). Trimming removed 5 bases from V and 4 bases from J, with 17 bases in between. The CDR3 runs to 15 residues. Germline V gene lookup returns CDR1 SGHVS and CDR2 FNYEAQ. The CDR3 DNA is TGTGCCAGCAGCGCCCTTGGGGGGCGCGGAGAGACCCAGTACTTC. This gives the protein CASSALGGRGETQYF.

J is TRBJ2-5 and V is TRBV2; possible D gene TRBD1, 7 bases. V lost 8 bases and J lost 0, with 16 bases in between. The CDR3 has 15 residues. Germline V gene lookup returns CDR1 SNHLY and CDR2 FYNNEI. The DNA for the CDR3 is TGTGCCAGCCCCGCGCGGGGACAGTACCAAGAGACCCAGTACTTC. Protein product: CASPARGQYQETQYF.

The CDR3 DNA reads TGCGCCAGCAGCTTGGAGGCGACCGGGACAATGGAGACCCAGTACTTC. Amino acid sequence: CASSLEATGTMETQYF. V usage is TRBV5-1 and J usage is TRBJ2-5, with D possibly being TRBD1 (6 bases). V was trimmed by 0 bases and J by 5 bases, leaving 17 bases between them. The CDR3 sequence is 16 residues long. CDR1 and CDR2 (germline): SGHRS, YFSETQ. Variable domain in full (rest from reference TRBV5-1 and TRBJ2-5): KAGVTQTPRYLIKTRGQQVTLSCSPISGHRSVSWYQQTPGQGLQFLFEYFSETQRNKGNFPGRFSGRQFSNSRSEMNVSTLELGDSALYLCASSLEATGTMETQYFGPGTRLLVL.

The count of this clone is one. The chain combines TRBV10-3 with TRBJ1-1; D is perhaps TRBD1 (5 bases). CDR3 length: 18 amino acids. The germline V gene has CDR1 ENHRY and CDR2 SYGVKD. V lost 5 bases to trimming and J lost 2 bases, with 24 bases between them. CDR3 in amino acids: CAISRSISLGQINTEAFF. The DNA of the CDR3 is TGTGCCATCAGTAGATCGATCAGTTTGGGGCAGATTAACACTGAAGCTTTCTTT.

The chain uses TRBV10-3 and TRBJ2-3; 7 nucleotides line up with TRBD1. The germline CDR1 and CDR2 sequences are ENHRY and SYGVKD. CDR3 length: 16 residues. With 2 bases clipped from V and 1 base from J, the junction kept 6 bases outside the gene matches. This CDR3 is CAISERGGEGTDTQYF. For the CDR3, the DNA is TGTGCCATCAGTGAGCGAGGGGGCGAGGGCACAGATACGCAGTATTTT.

This clone was seen just once. The chain has TRBV19 and TRBJ1-1, with D hard to call. Between the trimmed V and J ends, which lost 5 bases and 1 base, there was a span of 11 bases. The CDR3 loop spans 14 amino acids. From germline, CDR1 is LNHDA and CDR2 SQIVND (reference sequence). The DNA for the CDR3 is TGTGCCAGTAGTTATGGGCCGGCGAACACTGAAGCTTTCTTT. Residues: CASSYGPANTEAFF.